Given below is one T cell receptor beta chain in context. The antigen is not known. This entry comes from a study of monozygotic twins with inflammatory bowel disease. Study-wide findings and caveats: Resolution of different T cell subtypes was not achieved.

The CDR3 runs 14 residues. Germline V CDR1 and CDR2: LGHDT, YNNKEL (reference sequence). TCRdb reprocessed the 5' RACE reads and stores each CDR3 protein as one record, lacking DNA. This repertoire includes 400,000 to 500,000 distinct CDR3 sequences. The sequence was collected from a human donor with ulcerative colitis or Crohn's disease, or a healthy co-twin of an affected twin (not recorded which). Material: blood. The chain employs TRBV3-1 and TRBJ2-7; the TCRdb D gene call, TRBD2, has no DNA to confirm it. This chain's CDR3 is CASSHSGGSYEQYF.